The 27 T cell receptor beta chains listed next were all sequenced from one sample in a study of blood T cell repertoires in COVID-19. Clones were read by immunoSEQ multiplex PCR, and TCRdb kept only the in-frame ones, dropping some. The sample has under 150,000 clones, 77% seen once. Input material: peripheral blood. Receptor source: a man older than 75 with acute or convalescent COVID-19.

In this sample, this clone turned up a few times. The chain is built from TRBV21-1 and TRBJ2-2; TRBD1, the D gene given by the table, was not confirmed from the DNA. TRBV21-1 is flagged as a pseudogene. CDR3 length equals 22 residues. The chain's CDR3 is CASSKALSRGTGITKNTGELFF. DNA of the CDR3: TGTGCCAGCAGCAAAGCGCTTTCACGAGGGACAGGGATCACTAAGAACACCGGGGAGCTGTTTTTT.

The chain recombines TRBV3-1 (or the pseudogene TRBV3-2) with TRBJ1-2, with 9 positions matching TRBD1. The CDR3 is 17 amino acids. Losses at the gene ends were 0 bases for V and 4 bases for J; bases not matched to a gene: 9. Germline lookup yields CDR1 LGHDT and CDR2 YNNKEL (reference sequence). The CDR3 bases are TGTGCCAGCAGCCAAGATCTTGGGACAGGGCAAGCCTATGGCTACACCTTC. Translating gives CASSQDLGTGQAYGYTF.

This clone was counted between two and nine times. This chain links TRBV5-6 with TRBJ2-7; a possible D gene is TRBD1 (6 bases). The CDR3 consists of 15 residues. The V and J ends lost 3 bases and 9 bases respectively, with 22 bases between them. The germline CDR1 and CDR2 sequences are SGHDT and YYEEEE. The CDR3 region has the DNA TGTGCCAGCAGCTCCCCCGGGACATTACCTGGGGCGCAGTACTTC. Protein: CASSSPGTLPGAQYF.

V usage is TRBV9 and J usage is TRBJ2-1; TRBD2 agrees at 8 bases. The V gene end was trimmed by 1 base and the J gene end by 14 bases; junction bases not matched to a gene: 11. Germline values: CDR1 SGDLS, CDR2 YYNGEE. The CDR3 has 14 residues. CDR3 sequence reads: CASSVSPSGSPEFF. CDR3 DNA sequence: TGTGCCAGCAGCGTATCCCCTAGCGGGTCCCCAGAGTTCTTC.

The genes are TRBV19 and TRBJ2-7; 10 bases fit TRBD1. The ends lost 1 base at V and 2 bases at J; junction bases unmatched: 2. The length of the CDR3 is 15 residues. CDR1 is LNHDA and CDR2 is SQIVND in the germline V gene (reference sequence). CDR3 DNA sequence: TGTGCCAGTAGTATAGGAGGGACAGGGGCCTACGAGCAGTACTTC. This translates into CASSIGGTGAYEQYF.

V usage is TRBV12-3 or TRBV12-4 and J usage is TRBJ1-2, with D uncertain. The CDR3 sequence is 13 residues long. V lost 5 bases to trimming and J lost 4 bases, with 11 bases between them. This CDR3 is CASSVVLGYGYTF. In nucleotides, the CDR3 is TGTGCCAGCAGTGTCGTCCTAGGCTATGGCTACACCTTC.

This clone occurred a few times. The rearrangement joins TRBV15 to TRBJ1-6; D may be TRBD1 (5 bases). This CDR3 is 16 amino acids long. V was trimmed by 6 bases and J by 0 bases, leaving 12 bases between them. CDR1 LNHNV and CDR2 YYDKDF come from the germline V gene (reference sequence). CDR3 region: CATRRDLSSYNSPLHF. In DNA, the CDR3 is TGTGCCACCAGGCGGGACCTGAGCTCCTATAATTCACCCCTCCACTTT. Combining the CDR3 with reference TRBV15 and TRBJ1-6 gives the whole variable domain DAMVIQNPRYQVTQFGKPVTLSCSQTLNHNVMYWYQQKSSQAPKLLFHYYDKDFNNEADTPDNFQSRRPNTSFCFLDIRSPGLGDTAMYLCATRRDLSSYNSPLHFGNGTRLTVT.

The chain has TRBV27 and TRBJ2-2; unclear D gene. The CDR3 is 14 amino acids. CDR1 MNHEY and CDR2 SMNVEV come from the germline V gene (reference sequence). Between the trimmed V and J ends, which lost 6 bases and 4 bases, there was a span of 12 bases. Here the CDR3 DNA reads TGTGCCAGCAGCTCAGACACGATCACCGGGGAGCTGTTTTTT. As protein: CASSSDTITGELFF.

This chain connects TRBV29-1 to TRBJ2-5; TRBD1 matches 7 bases. The germline V gene has CDR1 SQVTM and CDR2 ANQGSEA. The V gene end was trimmed by 7 bases and the J gene end by 1 base; junction bases not matched to a gene: 3. CDR3 size: 12 residues. The CDR3 DNA reads as TGCAGCGCCGGGACAGTCCAAGAGACCCAGTACTTC. Translating it yields CSAGTVQETQYF.

J is TRBJ2-2 and V is TRBV7-2; TRBD2 is a possible D gene (5 bases). The germline V and J ends were trimmed by 3 bases and 4 bases, with 6 bases remaining between them. CDR1 SGHTA and CDR2 FQGNSA come from the germline V gene. The CDR3 is 13 amino acids. CDR3 sequence (DNA): TGTGCCAGCAGCTTCGGGATCACCGGGGAGCTGTTTTTT. The encoded protein is CASSFGITGELFF.

This clone appeared a few times. The chain is built from TRBV28 and TRBJ2-1, with D perhaps matching TRBD1 (6 bases). From germline, CDR1 is MDHEN and CDR2 SYDVKM. Trimming left V 5 bases short and J 0 bases short, with 14 bases between. This CDR3 is built from 16 residues. CDR3 loop: CASSALTGSSYNEQFF. The CDR3 coding sequence is TGTGCCAGCAGTGCCCTTACAGGGAGCTCCTACAATGAGCAGTTCTTC.

The V gene is TRBV6-4, the J gene TRBJ2-1; 8 nucleotides agree with TRBD1. The length of the CDR3 is 13 residues. Germline loops: CDR1 MRHNA, CDR2 SNTAGT. Trimming cost V 5 bases and J 6 bases; bases outside gene matches: 3. The CDR3 is CASSPQGANEQFF. Here the CDR3 DNA reads TGTGCCAGCAGTCCCCAGGGGGCCAATGAGCAGTTCTTC.

In this sample, this clone turned up once. This chain connects TRBV6-5 to TRBJ1-5, with D unresolved. This CDR3 has 14 amino acids. V was shortened by 6 bases and J by 0 bases, with 9 bases between the two germline ends. Germline V lookup: CDR1 MNHEY, CDR2 SVGAGI. The CDR3 loop reads CASRTGTSNQPQHF. The CDR3, as DNA: TGTGCCAGCAGGACTGGAACTAGCAATCAGCCCCAGCATTTT.

A few counts support this clone. The CDR3, as DNA: TGTGCCATTAACACGGGGACATCTTCCTACGAGCAGTACTTC. It yields the protein CAINTGTSSYEQYF. This chain links TRBV10-3 with TRBJ2-7; the D gene is possibly TRBD1 (6 bases). V was trimmed by 9 bases and J by 1 base, leaving 16 bases between them. Per the germline V gene, CDR1 is ENHRY and CDR2 is SYGVKD. CDR3 length equals 14 residues.

The V gene is TRBV5-5, the J gene TRBJ1-6, with D uncertain. The length of the CDR3 is 13 residues. Germline assignment: CDR1 SGHKS and CDR2 YYEKEE (reference sequence). Trimming left V 3 bases short and J 6 bases short, with 7 bases between. The CDR3: CASSSVSNSPLHF. Here the CDR3 DNA reads TGTGCCAGCAGCTCAGTTTCTAATTCACCCCTCCACTTT.

This clone has only one observation. This rearrangement joins TRBV2 to TRBJ2-7; 11 bases are a match to TRBD1. Germline CDR1 and CDR2: SNHLY and FYNNEI. CDR3 size: 14 residues. Unmatched junction bases numbered 3, after V lost 2 bases and J lost 6 bases. CDR3 bases: TGTGCCAGCAGTGAATTTGGACAGGGGGCCGAGCAGTACTTC. It is translated as CASSEFGQGAEQYF.

The chain combines TRBV27 with TRBJ2-7; 9 positions agree with TRBD2. J gave up 1 base and V 2 bases, and 9 bases lay outside the gene matches. Looked up from germline, CDR1 is MNHEY and CDR2 is SMNVEV (reference sequence). This CDR3 is 17 amino acids long. In DNA form, the CDR3 reads TGTGCCAGCAGTTTAAGGCGGGGGGGGCCTATGTCCTACGAGCAGTACTTC. Amino acids: CASSLRRGGPMSYEQYF.

The sample holds a few counts of this clone. This chain links TRBV6-5 with TRBJ1-4; D uncertain. Germline V gene sequence: CDR1 MNHEY, CDR2 SVGAGI. This CDR3 has 10 amino acids. Trimming left V 11 bases short and J 8 bases short, with 9 bases between. CDR3 sequence reads: CAGGVEKLFF. The DNA for the CDR3 is TGTGCCGGCGGGGTCGAAAAACTGTTTTTT.

This clone occurred a few times. The chain combines TRBV10-3 with TRBJ2-7; D might be TRBD1 (5 bases). The germline V gene encodes CDR1 ENHRY and CDR2 SYGVKD. The germline V and J ends were trimmed by 3 bases and 4 bases, with 7 bases remaining between them. The length of the CDR3 is 12 residues. Written as DNA, the CDR3 is TGTGCCATCAGTGACCAGGGATACGAGCAGTACTTC. Amino acids: CAISDQGYEQYF.

The chain is built from TRBV15 and TRBJ2-1; TRBD2 matches at 14 bases. Unmatched junction bases numbered 19, after V lost 6 bases and J lost 9 bases. The CDR3 loop spans 19 amino acids. CDR1 is LNHNV and CDR2 is YYDKDF in the germline V gene (reference sequence). CDR3 loop: CATRTPGLAGVGLVGEQFF. CDR3 coding DNA: TGTGCCACCAGAACGCCGGGACTAGCGGGGGTTGGGTTAGTTGGTGAGCAGTTCTTC.

The J gene is TRBJ2-7, the V gene TRBV3-1 (or the pseudogene TRBV3-2); TRBD2 is a possible D gene (7 bases). V was pared by 3 bases and J by 4 bases, with 13 bases between. Germline lookup yields CDR1 LGHDT and CDR2 YNNKEL (reference sequence). The CDR3 loop spans 14 amino acids. The CDR3 sequence: CASSQAGADYEQYF. The CDR3 DNA follows: TGTGCCAGCAGCCAGGCGGGGGCAGATTACGAGCAGTACTTC.

The genes are TRBV27 and TRBJ1-2; weak D call: TRBD1 (6 bases). Germline V gene sequence: CDR1 MNHEY, CDR2 SMNVEV (reference sequence). V lost 3 bases and J lost 7, with 12 bases in between. CDR3 length: 13 amino acids. The CDR3 DNA reads TGTGCCAGCAGTTTCCAGGGGCTAGGTGGCTACACCTTC. Translation gives CASSFQGLGGYTF.

V is TRBV29-1 and J is TRBJ1-2, with D tentatively TRBD1 (6 bases). V was cut by 5 bases and J by 4 bases, with 11 bases left in between. Germline CDR1 and CDR2: SQVTM and ANQGSEA. The CDR3 is 12 residues long. The CDR3 nucleotides are TGCAGCGTTCTGGACAGCCGCTATGGCTACACCTTC. The encoded protein is CSVLDSRYGYTF.

The chain joins TRBV5-1 to TRBJ2-6; 7 nucleotides agree with TRBD1. This CDR3 comprises 18 residues. Germline CDR1 reads SGHRS; CDR2 reads YFSETQ. Unmatched junction bases numbered 8, after V lost 2 bases and J lost 0 bases. CDR3 loop: CASSLRQGSTSGANVLTF. CDR3 coding DNA: TGCGCCAGCAGCTTAAGACAGGGATCCACCTCTGGGGCCAACGTCCTGACTTTC.

This clone was observed once. The chain couples TRBV10-3 to TRBJ2-3, with 11 nucleotides matching TRBD2. The trim removed 3 bases at V and 0 bases at J, leaving 5 bases unmatched. CDR1 is ENHRY and CDR2 is SYGVKD in the germline V gene. The CDR3 runs to 17 residues. CDR3 coding DNA: TGTGCCATCAGTGACCGGGGACTAGCGGAAAGCACAGATACGCAGTATTTT. This codes for CAISDRGLAESTDTQYF.

The V call is TRBV15, the J call TRBJ2-5; D possibly corresponds to TRBD1 (5 bases). V was cut by 4 bases and J by 1 base, with 10 bases left in between. The germline gives CDR1 LNHNV, CDR2 YYDKDF (reference sequence). The CDR3 runs to 14 residues. The CDR3 spells CATSMWGSQETQYF. CDR3 nucleotides: TGTGCCACCAGCATGTGGGGCAGCCAAGAGACCCAGTACTTC.

The rearrangement joins TRBV5-6 to TRBJ2-7; maybe TRBD1 (6 bases). Per the germline V gene, CDR1 is SGHDT and CDR2 is YYEEEE. V was cut by 4 bases and J by 3 bases, with 14 bases left in between. The CDR3 consists of 14 residues. DNA for the CDR3: TGTGCCAGCAGCCGCGGACAGTTGCGCTACGAGCAGTACTTC. Translating it yields CASSRGQLRYEQYF.